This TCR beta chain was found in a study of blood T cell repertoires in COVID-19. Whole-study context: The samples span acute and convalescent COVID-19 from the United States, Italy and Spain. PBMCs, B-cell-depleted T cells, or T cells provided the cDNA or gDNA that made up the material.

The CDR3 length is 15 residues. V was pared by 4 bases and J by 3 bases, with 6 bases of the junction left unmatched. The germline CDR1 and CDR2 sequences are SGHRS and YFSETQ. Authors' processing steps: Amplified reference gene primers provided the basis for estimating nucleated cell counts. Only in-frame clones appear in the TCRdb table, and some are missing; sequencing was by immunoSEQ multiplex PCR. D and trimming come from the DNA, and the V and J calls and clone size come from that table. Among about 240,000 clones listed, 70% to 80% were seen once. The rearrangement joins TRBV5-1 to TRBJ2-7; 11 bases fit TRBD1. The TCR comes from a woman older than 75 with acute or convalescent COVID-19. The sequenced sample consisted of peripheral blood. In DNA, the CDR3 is TGCGCCAGCAGCGTAGCCGGGACAGGGGGCTACGAGCAGTACTTC. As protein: CASSVAGTGGYEQYF.